Sequencing of this T cell receptor (beta chain) was carried out in a study of blood T cell repertoires in COVID-19. Individuals drawn from approximately 26 US areas were roughly 18 to 89 years old. Which cohort a participant joined came from the clinical history participants gave. Participants classified as exposed had met a COVID-19 case within 2 weeks before study entry. The CDR3 totals 13 residues. The ends lost 8 bases at V and 2 bases at J; junction bases unmatched: 2. Authors' data handling: Estimation of nucleated cell counts relied on the amplification of reference gene primers. This table comes from immunoSEQ multiplex PCR, and its TCRdb copy is limited to in-frame clones, with some not included. Clone size and V and J calls were adopted from that table, with D and trimming inferred from the DNA. The sample shows about 300,000 clones, about nine tenths of them seen only once.

The rearrangement uses TRBV12-3 or TRBV12-4 and TRBJ2-7; 11 bases align to TRBD2. This TCR came from a woman between 45 and 60 years old who had been exposed to COVID-19. The sample taken for sequencing was PBMCs or T cells enriched from blood (not recorded which). CDR3 residues: CASGSGGAYEQYF. In DNA form, the CDR3 reads TGTGCCAGCGGTAGCGGGGGGGCCTACGAGCAGTACTTC.